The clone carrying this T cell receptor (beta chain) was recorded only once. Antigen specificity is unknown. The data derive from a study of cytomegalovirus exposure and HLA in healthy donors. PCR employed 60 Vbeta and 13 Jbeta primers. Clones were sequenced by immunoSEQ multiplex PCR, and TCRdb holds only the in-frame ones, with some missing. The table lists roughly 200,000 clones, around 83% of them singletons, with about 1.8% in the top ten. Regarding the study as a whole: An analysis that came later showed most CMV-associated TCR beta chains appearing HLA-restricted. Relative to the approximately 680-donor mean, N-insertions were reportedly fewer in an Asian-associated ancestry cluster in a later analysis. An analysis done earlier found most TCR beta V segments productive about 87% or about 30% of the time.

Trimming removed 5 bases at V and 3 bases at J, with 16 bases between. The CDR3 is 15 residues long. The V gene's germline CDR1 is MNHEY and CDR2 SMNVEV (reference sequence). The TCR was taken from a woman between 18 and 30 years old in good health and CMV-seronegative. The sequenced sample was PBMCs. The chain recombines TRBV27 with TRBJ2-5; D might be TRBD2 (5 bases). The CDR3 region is CASSHPGIGEETQYF. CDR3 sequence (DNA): TGTGCCAGCAGTCATCCGGGGATTGGGGAAGAGACCCAGTACTTC.